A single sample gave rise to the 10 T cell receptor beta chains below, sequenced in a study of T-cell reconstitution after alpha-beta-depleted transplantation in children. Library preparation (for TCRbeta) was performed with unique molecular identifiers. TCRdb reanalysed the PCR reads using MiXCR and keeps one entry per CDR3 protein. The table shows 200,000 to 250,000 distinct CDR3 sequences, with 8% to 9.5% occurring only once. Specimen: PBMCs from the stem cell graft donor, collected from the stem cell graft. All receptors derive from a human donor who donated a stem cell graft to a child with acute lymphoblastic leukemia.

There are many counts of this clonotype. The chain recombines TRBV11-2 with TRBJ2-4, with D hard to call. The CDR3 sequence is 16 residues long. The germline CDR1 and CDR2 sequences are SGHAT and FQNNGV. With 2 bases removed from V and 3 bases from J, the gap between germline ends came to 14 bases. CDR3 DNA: TGTGCCAGCAGCTTAAGAATGGCGTACGACAAAAACATTCAGTACTTC. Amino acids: CASSLRMAYDKNIQYF.

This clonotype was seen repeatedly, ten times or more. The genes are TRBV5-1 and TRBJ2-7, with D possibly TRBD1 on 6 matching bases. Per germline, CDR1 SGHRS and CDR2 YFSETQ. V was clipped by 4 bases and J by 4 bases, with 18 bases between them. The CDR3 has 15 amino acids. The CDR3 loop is CASSAGVLFSYEQYF. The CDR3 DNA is TGCGCCAGCAGCGCAGGGGTCCTCTTCTCTTACGAGCAGTACTTC.

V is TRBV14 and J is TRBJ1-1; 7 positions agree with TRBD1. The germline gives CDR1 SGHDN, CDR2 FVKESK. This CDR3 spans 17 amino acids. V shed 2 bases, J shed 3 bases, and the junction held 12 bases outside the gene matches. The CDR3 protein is CASSQTGVTRFDTEAFF. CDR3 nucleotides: TGTGCCAGCAGCCAAACAGGGGTCACGAGATTCGACACTGAAGCTTTCTTT.

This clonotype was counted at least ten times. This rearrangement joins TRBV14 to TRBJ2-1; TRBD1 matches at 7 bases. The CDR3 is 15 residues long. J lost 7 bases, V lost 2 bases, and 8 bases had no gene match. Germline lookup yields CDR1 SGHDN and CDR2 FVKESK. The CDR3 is CASSQKGGDGNEQFF. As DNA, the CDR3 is TGTGCCAGCAGCCAAAAAGGGGGCGATGGGAATGAGCAGTTCTTC.

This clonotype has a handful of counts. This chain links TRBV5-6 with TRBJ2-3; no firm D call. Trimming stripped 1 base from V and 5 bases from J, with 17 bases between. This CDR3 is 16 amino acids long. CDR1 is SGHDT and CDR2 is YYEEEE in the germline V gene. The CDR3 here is CASSLPPARTGDTQYF. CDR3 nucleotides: TGTGCCAGCAGCTTGCCTCCCGCTCGAACGGGAGATACGCAGTATTTT.

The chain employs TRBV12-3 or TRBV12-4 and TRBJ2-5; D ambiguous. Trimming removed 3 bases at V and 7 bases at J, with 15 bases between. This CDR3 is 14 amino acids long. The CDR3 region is CASSFTTDPGTQYF. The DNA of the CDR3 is TGTGCCAGCAGTTTTACGACTGATCCGGGGACCCAGTACTTC.

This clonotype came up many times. This CDR3 is CASSQTTGIEKLFF. Here the CDR3 DNA reads TGCGCCAGCAGCCAAACGACAGGTATTGAAAAACTGTTTTTT. The V and J genes are TRBV4-1 and TRBJ1-4; D perhaps matches TRBD1 (6 bases). CDR3 length: 14 residues. The V end lost 2 bases, the J end lost 7 bases, and 11 bases lay between the germline ends. From germline, CDR1 is MGHRA and CDR2 YSYEKL.

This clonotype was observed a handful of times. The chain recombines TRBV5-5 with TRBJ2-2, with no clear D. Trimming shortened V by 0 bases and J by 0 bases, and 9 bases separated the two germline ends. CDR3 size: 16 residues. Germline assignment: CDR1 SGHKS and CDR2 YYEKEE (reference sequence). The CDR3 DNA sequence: TGTGCCAGCAGCTTGGGGCATACCACGAACACCGGGGAGCTGTTTTTT. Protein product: CASSLGHTTNTGELFF. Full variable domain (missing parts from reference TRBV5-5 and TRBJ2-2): DAGVTQSPTHLIKTRGQQVTLRCSPISGHKSVSWYQQVLGQGPQFIFQYYEKEERGRGNFPDRFSARQFPNYSSELNVNALLLGDSALYLCASSLGHTTNTGELFFGEGSRLTVL.

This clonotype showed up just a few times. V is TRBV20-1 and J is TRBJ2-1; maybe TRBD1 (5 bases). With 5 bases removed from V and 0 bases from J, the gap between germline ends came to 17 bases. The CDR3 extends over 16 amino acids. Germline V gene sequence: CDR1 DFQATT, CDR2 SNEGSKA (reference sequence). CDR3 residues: CSALQTAKSSYNEQFF. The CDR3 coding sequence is TGCAGTGCTCTTCAGACAGCTAAAAGCTCCTACAATGAGCAGTTCTTC.

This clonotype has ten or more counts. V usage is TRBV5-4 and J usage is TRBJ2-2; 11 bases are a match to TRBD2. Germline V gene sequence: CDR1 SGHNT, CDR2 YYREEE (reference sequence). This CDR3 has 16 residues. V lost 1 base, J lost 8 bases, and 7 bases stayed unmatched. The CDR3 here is CASSLRSGGATGELFF. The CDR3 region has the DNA TGTGCCAGCAGCTTGCGTAGCGGGGGGGCTACGGGGGAGCTGTTTTTT.